The clone carrying this T cell receptor beta chain showed up just a few times. It was with unique molecular identifiers that the TCRbeta library was prepared. TCRdb re-analysed the PCR reads in MiXCR, keeping a single row per CDR3 protein. The sample shows 640,000 or so distinct CDR3 sequences, approximately 15% of them seen only once. This sample was included in a study of T-cell reconstitution after alpha-beta-depleted transplantation in children. In germline, CDR1 is SGDLS, CDR2 YYNGEE. CDR3 length: 14 amino acids. The trim removed 2 bases at V and 5 bases at J, leaving 5 bases unmatched. The receptor comes from a human donor who donated a stem cell graft to a child with acute myeloid leukemia. The chain joins TRBV9 to TRBJ2-5, with TRBD2 matching over 8 bases. This specimen was PBMCs from the stem cell graft donor, taken from the stem cell graft. The CDR3 coding sequence is TGTGCCAGCAGCGTCCAGGCTAGCGGGGAGACCCAGTACTTC. Its translation: CASSVQASGETQYF.